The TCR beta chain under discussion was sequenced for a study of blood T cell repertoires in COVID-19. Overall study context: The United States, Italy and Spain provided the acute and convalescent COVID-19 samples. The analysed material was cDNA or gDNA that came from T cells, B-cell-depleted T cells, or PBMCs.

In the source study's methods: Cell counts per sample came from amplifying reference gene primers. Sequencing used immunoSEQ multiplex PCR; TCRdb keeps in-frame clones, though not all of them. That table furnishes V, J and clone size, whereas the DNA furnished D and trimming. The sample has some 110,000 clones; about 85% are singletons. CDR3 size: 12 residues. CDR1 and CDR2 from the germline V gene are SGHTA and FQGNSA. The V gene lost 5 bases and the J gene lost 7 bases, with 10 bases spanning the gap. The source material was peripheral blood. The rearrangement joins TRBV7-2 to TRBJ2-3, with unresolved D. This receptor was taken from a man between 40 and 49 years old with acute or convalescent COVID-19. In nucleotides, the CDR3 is TGTGCCAGCAGCCCCGAGTTGTATACGCAGTATTTT. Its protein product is CASSPELYTQYF.